Described below is a single TCR beta chain sequence and its context. Its antigen remains unknown. The data derive from a study of CD8 T cells in Susac syndrome. The study, taken as a whole, reports: It was acknowledged in the study that its TCR sequencing and HLA analysis involved a relatively small number of individuals.

The RNA input was roughly 0.45 to 1 ug, and it was reverse transcribed with random hexamers. Amplification of TCR beta CDR3 across 54 Vbeta and 13 Jbeta was performed with immunoSEQ multiplex PCR. TCRdb redid the calling of the immunoSEQ multiplex PCR reads with MiXCR, one entry per CDR3 protein. The sample consists of 300,000 or so distinct CDR3 sequences, 90% to 95% of them appearing once. The multiple sclerosis controls consisted of treatment-naive patients with relapsing-remitting disease, either stable or active. The CD8+ and CD4+ T cells were negatively isolated, with the TEMRA cells enriched by FACS. Germline V gives CDR1 SNHLY, CDR2 FYNNEI. With 0 bases removed from V and 2 bases from J, the gap between germline ends came to 11 bases. The CDR3 runs 17 residues.

The TCR sequence derives from a human donor with multiple sclerosis. The specimen sequenced was CD4+ T cells from PBMCs. The chain is built from TRBV2 and TRBJ2-6; D gene uncertain. The CDR3 reads CASSEARSRTGANVLTF. The CDR3 coding sequence is TGTGCCAGCAGTGAAGCGCGGAGCCGAACTGGGGCCAACGTCCTGACTTTC.